A selection of T cell receptor beta chains follows, all from one sample in a study of T cell responses to AZD1222 COVID-19 vaccine. Only in-frame clones appear in the TCRdb table, and some are missing; sequencing was by immunoSEQ multiplex PCR. Seen here are 60,000 to 85,000 clones, 85% to 90% observed once, and the top ten hold around 4.9%. Sequenced material: peripheral blood, taken 28 days after the second dose of the MenACWY control vaccine. The receptors shown here come from an adult who received the MenACWY meningococcal vaccine as a control. Both conserved end residues are part of each CDR3. A D gene is named only where the DNA matches it firmly. The size entry is marked missing in some rows and otherwise reads once, few, many or a size class.

clone_size j_call cdr3_length v_call d_call cdr3_aa cdr3_nt
- TRBJ1-3 15 TRBV3-1/TRBV3-2 - CASSPYMTTLDTIYF TGTGCCAGCAGCCCCTACATGACTACGCTAGACACCATATATTTT
- TRBJ1-2 15 TRBV19 - CASSETGPSVYGYTF TGTGCCAGTAGTGAAACCGGGCCCTCGGTCTATGGCTACACCTTC
- TRBJ2-5 18 TRBV19 TRBD2 CASSIRTSGFARMETQYF TGTGCCAGTAGTATACGGACTAGCGGGTTTGCCAGAATGGAGACCCAGTACTTC
- TRBJ1-1 16 TRBV27 TRBD1 CASSRGTGKIGTEAFF TGTGCCAGCAGCCGCGGGACAGGGAAGATCGGCACTGAAGCTTTCTTT
few TRBJ2-5 14 TRBV6-5 - CASSYQSHPETQYF TGTGCCAGCAGTTACCAGAGTCATCCGGAGACCCAGTACTTC
- TRBJ2-7 13 TRBV20-1 - CSASRGDSYEQYF TGCAGTGCTAGTCGAGGGGATTCCTACGAGCAGTACTTC
- TRBJ1-2 11 TRBV7-9 - CASSAQYGYTF TGTGCCAGCAGCGCACAGTATGGCTACACCTTC
- TRBJ1-5 13 TRBV9 TRBD1 CASSATGRQPQHF TGTGCCAGCAGCGCGACAGGGCGTCAGCCCCAGCATTTT
- TRBJ1-2 14 TRBV7-2 - CASSLAQDSYGYTF TGTGCCAGCAGCTTAGCCCAGGACAGCTATGGCTACACCTTC
- TRBJ2-7 15 TRBV29-1 - CSVEIWSGRSYEQYF TGCAGCGTTGAAATTTGGTCAGGACGCTCCTACGAGCAGTACTTC
- TRBJ2-2 15 TRBV5-1 - CASRGRTGLTGELFF TGCGCCAGCAGAGGCAGAACAGGGTTAACCGGGGAGCTGTTTTTT
- TRBJ1-3 14 TRBV5-1 - CASSQGSSGNTIYF TGCGCCAGCAGCCAGGGGAGCTCTGGAAACACCATATATTTT
- TRBJ2-1 16 TRBV5-1 - CASSLAFRDRYNEQFF TGCGCCAGCAGCTTGGCCTTCCGGGACCGCTACAATGAGCAGTTCTTC
- TRBJ2-3 15 TRBV7-9 - CASSLAGTSTDTQYF TGTGCCAGCAGCTTAGCGGGGACGAGCACAGATACGCAGTATTTT
- TRBJ2-5 15 TRBV5-1 TRBD2 CASSLVPAGGRTQYF TGCGCCAGCAGCTTGGTTCCAGCGGGGGGGAGGACCCAGTACTTC
- TRBJ2-7 13 TRBV7-8 - CASRTGRDNEQYF TGTGCCAGCAGGACTGGGCGGGACAACGAGCAGTACTTC
- TRBJ2-7 14 TRBV27 - CASSLGVRSYEQYF TGTGCCAGCAGTTTAGGGGTACGCTCCTACGAGCAGTACTTC
- TRBJ1-1 13 TRBV12-1 - CASSFGAPWRAFF TGTGCCAGCAGCTTTGGGGCCCCTTGGCGAGCTTTCTTT
once TRBJ2-2 14 TRBV28 - CASSVPGGYRELFF TGTGCCAGCAGTGTCCCAGGCGGGTACCGGGAGCTGTTTTTT
- TRBJ2-3 11 TRBV12-3/TRBV12-4 - CASSYSDTQYF TGTGCCAGCAGTTACTCAGATACGCAGTATTTT
few TRBJ2-4 15 TRBV5-4 TRBD1 CASSPPGTGQNIQYF TGTGCCAGCAGCCCTCCTGGGACAGGACAAAACATTCAGTACTTC
- TRBJ2-5 14 TRBV7-2 - CASSLGTVGETQYF TGTGCCAGCAGCCTCGGGACGGTGGGAGAGACCCAGTACTTC
- TRBJ2-7 11 TRBV11-2 TRBD1 CASSFRTGQYF TGTGCCAGCAGCTTCAGGACAGGGCAGTACTTC
- TRBJ1-2 12 TRBV6-4 - CASSDGGYGYTF TGTGCCAGCAGTGACGGAGGCTATGGCTACACCTTC
- TRBJ2-7 16 TRBV28 - CASSPSDSGHSYEQYF TGTGCCAGCAGTCCCTCGGACAGCGGACACTCCTACGAGCAGTACTTC
- TRBJ1-6 16 TRBV5-8 - CASSLGLGARNSPLHF TGTGCCAGCAGCTTGGGGTTAGGGGCGCGGAATTCACCCCTCCACTTT
- TRBJ2-2 17 TRBV6-2/TRBV6-3 - CASSYKKGSGDTGELFF TGTGCCAGCAGTTATAAAAAGGGCAGCGGCGACACCGGGGAGCTGTTTTTT
- TRBJ1-1 14 TRBV30 TRBD1 CAWSPGTGNTEAFF TGTGCCTGGAGTCCCGGGACAGGGAACACTGAAGCTTTCTTT
- TRBJ1-2 13 TRBV28 - CASNDEGNYGYTF TGTGCCAGCAATGATGAGGGGAACTATGGCTACACCTTC
- TRBJ2-1 14 TRBV7-2 TRBD2 CASSISGSSNEQFF TGTGCCAGCAGCATTAGCGGGAGTTCGAATGAGCAGTTCTTC
- TRBJ2-5 12 TRBV28 - CASSLGTETQYF TGTGCCAGCAGTTTAGGCACGGAGACCCAGTACTTC
- TRBJ1-4 17 TRBV4-3 - CASSQDNPGASGEKLFF TGCGCCAGCAGCCAAGATAATCCGGGGGCTAGTGGTGAAAAACTGTTTTTT
- TRBJ2-7 16 TRBV21-1 - CASSIPTDHLPYEQYF TGTGCCAGCAGCATCCCGACAGATCACCTACCCTACGAGCAGTACTTC
- TRBJ2-1 20 TRBV5-5 TRBD2 CASSRPSGTRSGSSYNEQFF TGTGCCAGCAGCCGACCTAGCGGGACCCGCAGCGGGAGCTCCTACAATGAGCAGTTCTTC
- TRBJ1-6 13 TRBV27 - CATGIFDNSPLHF TGTGCCACAGGGATTTTCGATAATTCACCCCTCCACTTT
once TRBJ2-3 13 TRBV5-4 - CASSLESTDTQYF TGTGCCAGCAGCTTGGAGAGCACAGATACGCAGTATTTT
- TRBJ1-2 15 TRBV27 - CASSPLALSNYGYTF TGTGCCAGCAGTCCCCTGGCCCTATCCAACTATGGCTACACCTTC
- TRBJ1-4 16 TRBV3-1/TRBV3-2 TRBD1 CASSQGTGGNNEKLFF TGTGCCAGCAGCCAAGGGACAGGGGGCAATAATGAAAAACTGTTTTTT
- TRBJ2-1 15 TRBV7-2 TRBD2 CASSFQLAAYNEQFF TGTGCCAGCAGCTTTCAACTAGCGGCGTACAATGAGCAGTTCTTC
- TRBJ2-5 15 TRBV23-1 - CASSQEGTLSETQYF TGCGCCAGCAGTCAAGAGGGGACATTGTCAGAGACCCAGTACTTC
- TRBJ2-7 15 TRBV19 - CASSIDRLGGYEQYF TGTGCCAGTAGTATAGATCGGTTGGGGGGCTACGAGCAGTACTTC
- TRBJ2-2 16 TRBV3-1/TRBV3-2 TRBD2 CASSQSASGGTGELFF TGTGCCAGCAGCCAATCCGCTAGCGGGGGCACCGGGGAGCTGTTTTTT
- TRBJ2-5 16 TRBV27 TRBD1 CASSLSPQGAGETQYF TGTGCCAGCAGTTTATCTCCTCAGGGGGCAGGGGAGACCCAGTACTTC
once TRBJ1-5 15 TRBV6-5 - CASRPDSYSNQPQHF TGTGCCAGCAGGCCCGACTCATATAGCAATCAGCCCCAGCATTTT
- TRBJ2-5 15 TRBV28 TRBD1 CASSSGTGIMGTQYF TGTGCCAGCAGTTCCGGGACAGGAATAATGGGGACCCAGTACTTC
once TRBJ1-1 14 TRBV28 TRBD1 CAITGQVVDTEAFF TGTGCCATAACCGGACAGGTCGTGGACACTGAAGCTTTCTTT
once TRBJ2-2 13 TRBV6-4 - CASSVQGTGELFF TGTGCCAGCAGTGTACAGGGAACCGGGGAGCTGTTTTTT
- TRBJ1-1 13 TRBV2 - CASSETRGGEAFF TGTGCCAGCAGTGAGACCAGGGGTGGAGAAGCTTTCTTT
- TRBJ2-4 13 TRBV2 - CASLGQTKNIQYF TGTGCCAGCCTCGGACAGACCAAAAACATTCAGTACTTC
- TRBJ2-3 13 TRBV7-3 - CASSLTYPDTQYF TGTGCCAGCAGCTTAACGTATCCAGATACGCAGTATTTT
- TRBJ2-5 15 TRBV28 TRBD2 CASSGPLAGGETQYF TGTGCCAGCAGTGGGCCACTAGCGGGAGGAGAGACCCAGTACTTC
once TRBJ2-3 16 TRBV3-1/TRBV3-2 TRBD2 CASSRGAGDYTDTQYF TGTGCCAGCAGCCGAGGAGCGGGGGACTACACAGATACGCAGTATTTT
- TRBJ1-5 17 TRBV19 - CASSNLPQGSGNQPQHF TGTGCCAGTTCTAACCTCCCCCAGGGGTCAGGCAATCAGCCCCAGCATTTT
- TRBJ2-6 15 TRBV28 - CASIGGLTGANVLTF TGTGCCAGCATAGGGGGGCTAACCGGGGCCAACGTCCTGACTTTC
- TRBJ1-5 13 TRBV7-9 - CASSLDSPRPQHF TGTGCCAGCAGCTTAGACAGCCCTCGGCCCCAGCATTTT